This paragraph reports one TCR beta chain. The germline V gene has CDR1 SGHVS and CDR2 FNYEAQ. CDR3 size: 14 residues. V shed 5 bases and J 5 bases; nucleotides not matched to a gene: 8. The sample originates from a study of Ad26.COV2.S vaccination and SARS-CoV-2 variants. TCRdb's copy holds only in-frame clones and misses some; the assay was immunoSEQ multiplex PCR. The profile covers a few hundred thousand clones, with about nine tenths appearing a single time and 1.5% to 2% taken by the ten largest. The treatment is: around 19 received Ad26.COV2.S at low or high dose, single or two shots; roughly five received placebo; per-sample allocation not given. Day 63 after the first injection of vaccine or placebo was the sampling time.

This receptor was identified in a person aged 18-65 years who received the Ad26.COV2.S COVID-19 vaccine or a placebo. Sample: peripheral blood, taken in a trial of Ad26.COV2.S vaccine versus placebo. The chain uses TRBV7-6 and TRBJ2-5, with TRBD1 matching 7 bases. The CDR3 is CASSSKQGKETQYF. The CDR3 DNA reads as TGTGCCAGCAGCAGTAAACAGGGGAAGGAGACCCAGTACTTC. The full variable domain, rest sourced from reference TRBV7-6 and TRBJ2-5, is GAGVSQSPRYKVTKRGQDVALRCDPISGHVSLYWYRQALGQGPEFLTYFNYEAQQDKSGLPNDRFSAERPEGSISTLTIQRTEQRDSAMYRCASSSKQGKETQYFGPGTRLLVL.